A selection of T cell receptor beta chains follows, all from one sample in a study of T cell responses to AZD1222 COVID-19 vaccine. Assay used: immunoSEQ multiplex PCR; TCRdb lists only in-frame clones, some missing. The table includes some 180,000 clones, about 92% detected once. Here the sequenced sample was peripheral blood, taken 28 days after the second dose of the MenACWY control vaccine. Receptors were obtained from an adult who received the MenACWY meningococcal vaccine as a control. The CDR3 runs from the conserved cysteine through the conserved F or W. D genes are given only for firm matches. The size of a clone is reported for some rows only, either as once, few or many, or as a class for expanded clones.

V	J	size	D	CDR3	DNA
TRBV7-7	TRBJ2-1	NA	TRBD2	CASSRRTSGSENEQFF	TGTGCTAGCAGCCGAAGGACTAGCGGGAGTGAGAATGAGCAGTTCTTC
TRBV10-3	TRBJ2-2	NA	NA	CAISDLGRNTGELFF	TGTGCCATCAGTGACCTTGGCAGGAACACCGGGGAGCTGTTTTTT
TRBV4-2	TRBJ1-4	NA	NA	CASSQVGGGPTNEKLFF	TGTGCCAGCAGCCAAGTGGGGGGAGGCCCAACTAATGAAAAACTGTTTTTT
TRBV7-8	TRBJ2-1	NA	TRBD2	CASSYTGGRNEQFF	TGTGCCAGCAGCTACACGGGAGGAAGAAATGAGCAGTTCTTC
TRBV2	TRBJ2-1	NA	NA	CASSEIGVGEQFF	TGTGCCAGCAGTGAAATCGGGGTCGGTGAGCAGTTCTTC
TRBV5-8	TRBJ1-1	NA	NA	CASSLRTVRAFF	TGTGCCAGCAGCCTCCGAACGGTGAGAGCTTTCTTT
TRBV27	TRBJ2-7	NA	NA	CASAHGGSHPYEQYF	TGTGCCAGCGCCCACGGCGGGTCGCACCCCTACGAGCAGTACTTC
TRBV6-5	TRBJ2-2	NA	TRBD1	CASRGQGEPGELFF	TGTGCCAGCAGGGGACAGGGCGAGCCCGGGGAGCTGTTTTTT
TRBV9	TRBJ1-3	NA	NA	CASSPWASTESGNTIYF	TGTGCCAGCAGCCCTTGGGCCAGTACGGAATCTGGAAACACCATATATTTT
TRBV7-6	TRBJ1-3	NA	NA	CASSRTGGSGNTIYF	TGTGCCAGCAGCAGAACTGGGGGTTCTGGAAACACCATATATTTT
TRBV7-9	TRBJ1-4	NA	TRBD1	CASSPGQGATNEKLFF	TGTGCCAGCAGCCCAGGACAGGGGGCAACTAATGAAAAACTGTTTTTT
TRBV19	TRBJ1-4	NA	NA	CASSITAPSTAEKLFF	TGTGCCAGTAGTATCACGGCCCCGTCGACAGCTGAAAAACTGTTTTTT
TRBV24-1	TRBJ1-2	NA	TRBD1	CATSAHGGTGDYGYTF	TGTGCCACCAGTGCTCATGGGGGGACAGGGGACTATGGCTACACCTTC
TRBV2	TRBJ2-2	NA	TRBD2	CASSNGLAFTGELFF	TGTGCCAGCAGTAACGGACTAGCTTTCACCGGGGAGCTGTTTTTT
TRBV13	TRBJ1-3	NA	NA	CASSPDELSGNTIYF	TGTGCCAGCAGCCCCGACGAGCTCTCTGGAAACACCATATATTTT
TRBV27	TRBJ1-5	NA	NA	CASKFNPGSNQPQHF	TGTGCCAGCAAATTCAACCCTGGGAGCAATCAGCCCCAGCATTTT
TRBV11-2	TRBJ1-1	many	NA	CASSLTGTPEAFF	TGTGCCAGCAGCTTAACTGGGACACCTGAAGCTTTCTTT
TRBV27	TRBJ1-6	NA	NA	CASTSGGYNSPLHF	TGTGCCAGCACCTCGGGGGGGTATAATTCACCCCTCCACTTT
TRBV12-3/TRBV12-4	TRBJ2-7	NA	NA	CASSSDIHYEQYF	TGTGCCAGCAGTTCGGACATTCACTACGAGCAGTACTTC
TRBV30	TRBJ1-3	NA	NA	CAWSVTGSSGNTIYF	TGTGCCTGGAGTGTAACCGGATCCTCTGGAAACACCATATATTTT
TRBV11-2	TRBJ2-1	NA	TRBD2	CASSLVGGSTPYNEQFF	TGTGCCAGCAGCTTAGTAGGCGGGAGTACCCCTTACAATGAGCAGTTCTTC
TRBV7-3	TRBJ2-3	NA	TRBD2	CASSAQGREADTQYF	TGTGCCAGCAGCGCTCAGGGGCGGGAGGCAGATACGCAGTATTTT
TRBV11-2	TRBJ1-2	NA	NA	CASSSRGRSAF	TGTGCCAGCAGCTCCAGGGGCAGGAGCGCCTTC
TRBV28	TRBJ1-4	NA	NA	CASSPAIGGPNEKLFF	TGTGCCAGCAGTCCCGCGATCGGGGGTCCTAATGAAAAACTGTTTTTT
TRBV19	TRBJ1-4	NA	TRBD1	CASSTLTGATNEKLFF	TGTGCCAGTAGTACCTTGACAGGGGCCACTAATGAAAAACTGTTTTTT
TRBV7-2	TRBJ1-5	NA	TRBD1	CASSATDRQPQHF	TGTGCCAGCAGCGCCACGGACAGGCAGCCCCAGCATTTT
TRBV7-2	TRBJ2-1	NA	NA	CASSLGTDYEQFF	TGTGCCAGCAGCCTAGGGACTGACTATGAGCAGTTCTTC
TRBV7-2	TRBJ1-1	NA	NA	CASSFGDTEAFF	TGTGCCAGCAGCTTCGGGGACACTGAAGCTTTCTTT
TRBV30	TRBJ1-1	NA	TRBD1	CAWNRGRRDTEAFF	TGTGCCTGGAATAGGGGGCGCAGGGACACTGAAGCTTTCTTT
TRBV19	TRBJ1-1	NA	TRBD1	CASSIRDRGNTEAFF	TGTGCCAGTAGTATCCGGGACAGGGGGAACACTGAAGCTTTCTTT
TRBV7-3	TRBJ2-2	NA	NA	CASSSPTGRENTGELFF	TGTGCCAGCAGCTCCCCGACGGGCAGAGAGAACACCGGGGAGCTGTTTTTT
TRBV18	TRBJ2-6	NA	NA	CASSSLGTASGANVLTF	TGTGCCAGCTCATCACTAGGGACCGCCTCTGGGGCCAACGTCCTGACTTTC
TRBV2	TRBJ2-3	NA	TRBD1	CASGEAGGADTQYF	TGTGCCAGCGGAGAGGCAGGGGGAGCAGATACGCAGTATTTT
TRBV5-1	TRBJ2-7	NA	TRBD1	CASSGPGQGNNEQYF	TGCGCCAGCAGCGGACCGGGACAGGGCAACAACGAGCAGTACTTC
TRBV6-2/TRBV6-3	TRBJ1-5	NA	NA	CASSLRQGNQPQHF	TGTGCCAGCAGTTTACGGCAGGGCAATCAGCCCCAGCATTTT
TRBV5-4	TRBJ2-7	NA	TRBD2	CASSLARGRAYEQYF	TGTGCCAGCAGCTTGGCGCGCGGGAGGGCCTACGAGCAGTACTTC
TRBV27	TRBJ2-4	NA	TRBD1	CASSLALTGGAKNIQYF	TGTGCCAGCAGTTTGGCCCTGACAGGGGGAGCCAAAAACATTCAGTACTTC
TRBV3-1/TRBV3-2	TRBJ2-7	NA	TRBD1	CASSWDREPYEQYF	TGTGCCAGCAGTTGGGACAGGGAGCCCTACGAGCAGTACTTC
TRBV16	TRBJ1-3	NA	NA	CASSQNRAGNTIYF	TGTGCCAGCAGCCAGAACAGGGCTGGAAACACCATATATTTT
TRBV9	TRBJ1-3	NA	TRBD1	CASSPGTGRGNTIYF	TGTGCCAGCAGCCCAGGGACAGGGCGCGGAAACACCATATATTTT
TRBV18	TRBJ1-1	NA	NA	CASSPTGMNTEAFF	TGTGCCAGCTCACCAACAGGGATGAACACTGAAGCTTTCTTT
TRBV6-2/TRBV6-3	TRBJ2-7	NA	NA	CASSYGNGVSYEQYF	TGTGCCAGCAGTTACGGGAACGGGGTCAGCTACGAGCAGTACTTC
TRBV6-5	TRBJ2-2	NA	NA	CASRSPGLLTGELFF	TGTGCCAGCAGGTCCCCGGGACTCCTCACCGGGGAGCTGTTTTTT
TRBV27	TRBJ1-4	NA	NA	CASSPTNHRARATNEKLFF	TGTGCCAGCAGTCCCACTAACCACCGGGCCCGTGCAACTAATGAAAAACTGTTTTTT
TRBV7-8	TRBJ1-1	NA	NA	CASSLELGPRSTEAFF	TGTGCCAGCAGCTTAGAGTTAGGGCCGAGGAGCACTGAAGCTTTCTTT
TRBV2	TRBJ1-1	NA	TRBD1	CASIGTGAVAFF	TGTGCCAGCATTGGGACAGGGGCGGTGGCTTTCTTT
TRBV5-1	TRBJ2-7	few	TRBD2	CASSLASGRAEEQYF	TGCGCCAGCAGCCTGGCTAGCGGGAGGGCCGAAGAGCAGTACTTC
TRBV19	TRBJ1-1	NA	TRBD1	CASTITGARTEAFF	TGTGCCAGTACCATTACAGGGGCTCGCACTGAAGCTTTCTTT
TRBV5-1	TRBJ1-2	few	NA	CASSPPPPGRGEGYTF	TGCGCCAGCAGCCCCCCCCCGCCAGGTCGAGGGGAAGGCTACACCTTC
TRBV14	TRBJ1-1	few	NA	CASSQNTEAFF	TGTGCCAGCAGCCAGAACACTGAAGCTTTCTTT
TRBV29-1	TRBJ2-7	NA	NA	CSVMDVIGEQYF	TGCAGCGTTATGGACGTGATAGGCGAGCAGTACTTC
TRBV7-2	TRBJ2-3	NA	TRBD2	CASSLGTSGPSTDTQYF	TGTGCCAGCAGCTTAGGGACTAGCGGTCCTAGCACAGATACGCAGTATTTT
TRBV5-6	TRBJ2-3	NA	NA	CASSLGRASTDTQYF	TGTGCCAGCAGCTTGGGGAGGGCAAGCACAGATACGCAGTATTTT
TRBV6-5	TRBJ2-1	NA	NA	CASRNTGFGEQFF	TGTGCCAGCAGAAACACAGGGTTTGGTGAGCAGTTCTTC